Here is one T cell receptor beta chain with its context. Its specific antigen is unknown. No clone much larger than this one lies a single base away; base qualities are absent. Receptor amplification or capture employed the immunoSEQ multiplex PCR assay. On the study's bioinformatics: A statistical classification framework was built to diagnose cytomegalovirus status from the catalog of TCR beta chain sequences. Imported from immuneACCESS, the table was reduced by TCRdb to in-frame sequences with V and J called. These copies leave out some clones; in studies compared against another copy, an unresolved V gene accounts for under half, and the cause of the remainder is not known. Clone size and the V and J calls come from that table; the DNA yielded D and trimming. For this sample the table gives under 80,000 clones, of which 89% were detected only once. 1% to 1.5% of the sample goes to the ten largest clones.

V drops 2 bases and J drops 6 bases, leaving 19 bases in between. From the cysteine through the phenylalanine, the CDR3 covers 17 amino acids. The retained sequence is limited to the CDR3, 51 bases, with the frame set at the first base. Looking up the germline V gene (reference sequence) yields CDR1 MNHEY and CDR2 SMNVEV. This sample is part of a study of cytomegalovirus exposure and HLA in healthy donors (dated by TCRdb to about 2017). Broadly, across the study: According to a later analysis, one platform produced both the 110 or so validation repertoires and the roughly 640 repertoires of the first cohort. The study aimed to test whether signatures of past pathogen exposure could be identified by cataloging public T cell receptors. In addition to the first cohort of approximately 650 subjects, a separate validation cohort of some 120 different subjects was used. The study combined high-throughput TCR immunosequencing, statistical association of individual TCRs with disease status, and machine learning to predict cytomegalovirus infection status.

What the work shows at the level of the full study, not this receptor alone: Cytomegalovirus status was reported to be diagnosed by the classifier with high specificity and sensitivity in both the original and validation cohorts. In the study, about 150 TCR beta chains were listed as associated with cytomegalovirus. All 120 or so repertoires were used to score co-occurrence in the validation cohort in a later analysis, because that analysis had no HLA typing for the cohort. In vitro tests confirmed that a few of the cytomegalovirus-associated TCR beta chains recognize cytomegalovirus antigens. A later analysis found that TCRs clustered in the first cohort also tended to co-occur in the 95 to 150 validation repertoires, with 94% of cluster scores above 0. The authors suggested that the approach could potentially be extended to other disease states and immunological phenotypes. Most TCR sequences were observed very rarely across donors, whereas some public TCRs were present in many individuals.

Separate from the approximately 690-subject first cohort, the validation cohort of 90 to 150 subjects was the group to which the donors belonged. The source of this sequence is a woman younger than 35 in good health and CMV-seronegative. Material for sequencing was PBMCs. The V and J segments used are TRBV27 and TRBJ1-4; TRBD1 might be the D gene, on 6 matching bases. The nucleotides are TGTGCCAGCAGTTTAACTGGGCCTGGGAGGGGGTATGAAAAACTGTTTTTT. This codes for CASSLTGPGRGYEKLFF.